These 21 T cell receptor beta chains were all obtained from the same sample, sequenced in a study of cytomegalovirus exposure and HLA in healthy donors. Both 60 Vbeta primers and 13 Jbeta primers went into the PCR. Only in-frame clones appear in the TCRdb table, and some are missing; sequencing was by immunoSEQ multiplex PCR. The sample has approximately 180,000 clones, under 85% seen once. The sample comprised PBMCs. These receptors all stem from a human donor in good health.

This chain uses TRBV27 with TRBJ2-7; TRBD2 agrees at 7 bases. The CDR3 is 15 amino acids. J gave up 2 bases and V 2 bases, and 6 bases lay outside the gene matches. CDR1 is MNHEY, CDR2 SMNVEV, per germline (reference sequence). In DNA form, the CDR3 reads TGTGCCAGCAGTTTAACTACCGGGACTACCTACGAGCAGTACTTC. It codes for CASSLTTGTTYEQYF.

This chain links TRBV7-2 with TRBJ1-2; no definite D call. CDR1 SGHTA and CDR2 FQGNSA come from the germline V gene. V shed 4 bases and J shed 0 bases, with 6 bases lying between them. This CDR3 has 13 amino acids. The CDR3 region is CASSSGTNYGYTF. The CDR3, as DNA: TGTGCCAGCAGCTCCGGGACTAACTATGGCTACACCTTC.

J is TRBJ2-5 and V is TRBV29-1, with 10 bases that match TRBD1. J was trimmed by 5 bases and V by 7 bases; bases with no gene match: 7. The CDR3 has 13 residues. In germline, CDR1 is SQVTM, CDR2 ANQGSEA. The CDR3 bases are TGCAGCGGGGATCCGGGACAGGGGGAGACCCAGTACTTC. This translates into CSGDPGQGETQYF.

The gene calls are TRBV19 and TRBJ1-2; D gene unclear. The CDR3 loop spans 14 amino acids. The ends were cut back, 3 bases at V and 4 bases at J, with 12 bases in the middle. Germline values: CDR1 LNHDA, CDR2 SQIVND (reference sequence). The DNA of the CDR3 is TGTGCCAGTAGTATTGCGAATACTGGCTATGGCTACACCTTC. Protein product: CASSIANTGYGYTF.

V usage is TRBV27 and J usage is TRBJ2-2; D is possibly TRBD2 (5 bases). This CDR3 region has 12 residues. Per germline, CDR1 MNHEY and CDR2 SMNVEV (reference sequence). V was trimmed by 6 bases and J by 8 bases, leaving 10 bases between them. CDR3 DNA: TGTGCCAGCAGCCTCCCGGGGGGGGAGCTGTTTTTT. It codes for CASSLPGGELFF.

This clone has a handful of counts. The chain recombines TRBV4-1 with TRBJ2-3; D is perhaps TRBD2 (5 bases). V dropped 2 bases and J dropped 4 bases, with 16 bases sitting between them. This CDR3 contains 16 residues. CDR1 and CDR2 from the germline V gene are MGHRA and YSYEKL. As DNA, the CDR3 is TGCGCCAGCAGCCAACATTTGGGCGGTAGCGCAGATACGCAGTATTTT. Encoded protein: CASSQHLGGSADTQYF.

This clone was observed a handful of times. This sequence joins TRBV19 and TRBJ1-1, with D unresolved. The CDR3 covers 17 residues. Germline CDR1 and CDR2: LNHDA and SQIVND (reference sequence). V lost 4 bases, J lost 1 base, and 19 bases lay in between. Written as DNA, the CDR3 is TGTGCCAGTAGTACCGGATCGGGAGGAGGGTCGAACACTGAAGCTTTCTTT. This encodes CASSTGSGGGSNTEAFF.

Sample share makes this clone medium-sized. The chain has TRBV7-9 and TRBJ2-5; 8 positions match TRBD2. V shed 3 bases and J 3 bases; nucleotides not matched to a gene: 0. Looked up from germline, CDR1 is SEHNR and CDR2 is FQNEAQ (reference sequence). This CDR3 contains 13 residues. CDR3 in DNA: TGTGCCAGCAGCTTTAGCGGGGAAGAGACCCAGTACTTC. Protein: CASSFSGEETQYF.

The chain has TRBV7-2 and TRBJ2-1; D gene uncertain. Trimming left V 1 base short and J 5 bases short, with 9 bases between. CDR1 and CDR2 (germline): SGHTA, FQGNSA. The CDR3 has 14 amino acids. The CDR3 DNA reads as TGTGCCAGCAGCTTAGAGGTAACAGACAATGAGCAGTTCTTC. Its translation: CASSLEVTDNEQFF.

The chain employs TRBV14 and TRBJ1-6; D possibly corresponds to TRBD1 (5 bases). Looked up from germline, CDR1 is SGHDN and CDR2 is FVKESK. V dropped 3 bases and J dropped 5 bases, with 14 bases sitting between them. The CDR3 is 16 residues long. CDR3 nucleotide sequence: TGTGCCAGCAGCCACGATTACAGGTGGAATAATTCACCCCTCCACTTT. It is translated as CASSHDYRWNNSPLHF.

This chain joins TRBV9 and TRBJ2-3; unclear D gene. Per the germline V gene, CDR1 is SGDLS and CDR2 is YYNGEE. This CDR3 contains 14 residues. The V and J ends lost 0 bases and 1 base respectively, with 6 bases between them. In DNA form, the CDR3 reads TGTGCCAGCAGCGTAGCCACGGGCACAGATACGCAGTATTTT. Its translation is CASSVATGTDTQYF.

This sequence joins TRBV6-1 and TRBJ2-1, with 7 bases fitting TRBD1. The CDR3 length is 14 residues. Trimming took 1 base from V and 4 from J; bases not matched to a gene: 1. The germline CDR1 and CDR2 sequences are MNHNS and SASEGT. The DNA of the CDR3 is TGTGCCAGCAGTGAAGGACAGGGATACAATGAGCAGTTCTTC. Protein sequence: CASSEGQGYNEQFF.

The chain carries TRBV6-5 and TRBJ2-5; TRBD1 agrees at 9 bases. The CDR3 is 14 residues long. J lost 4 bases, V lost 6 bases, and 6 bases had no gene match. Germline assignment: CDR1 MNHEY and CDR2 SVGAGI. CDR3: CASRNRGPAETQYF. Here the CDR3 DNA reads TGTGCCAGCAGGAACAGGGGGCCTGCAGAGACCCAGTACTTC.

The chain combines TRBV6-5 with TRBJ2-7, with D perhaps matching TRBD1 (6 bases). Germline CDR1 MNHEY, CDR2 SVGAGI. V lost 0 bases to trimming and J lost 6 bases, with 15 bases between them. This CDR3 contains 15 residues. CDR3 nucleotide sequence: TGTGCCAGCAGTTACTCGGACAGTAAGCAATTCGAGCAGTACTTC. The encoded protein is CASSYSDSKQFEQYF.

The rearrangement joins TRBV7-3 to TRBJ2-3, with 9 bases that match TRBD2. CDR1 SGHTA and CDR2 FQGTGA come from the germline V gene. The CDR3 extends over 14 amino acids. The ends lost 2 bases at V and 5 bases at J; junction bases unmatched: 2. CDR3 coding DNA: TGTGCCAGCAGCTTAGCGGGGGGGCTAGATACGCAGTATTTT. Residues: CASSLAGGLDTQYF. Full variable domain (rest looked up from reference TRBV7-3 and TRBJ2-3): GAGVSQTPSNKVTEKGKYVELRCDPISGHTALYWYRQSLGQGPEFLIYFQGTGAADDSGLPNDRFFAVRPEGSVSTLKIQRTERGDSAVYLCASSLAGGLDTQYFGPGTRLTVL.

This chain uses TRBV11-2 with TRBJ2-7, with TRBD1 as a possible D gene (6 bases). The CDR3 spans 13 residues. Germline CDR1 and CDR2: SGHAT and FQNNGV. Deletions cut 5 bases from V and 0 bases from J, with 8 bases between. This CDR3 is CASSATGSYEQYF. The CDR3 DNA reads TGTGCCAGCAGCGCGACAGGCTCCTACGAGCAGTACTTC.

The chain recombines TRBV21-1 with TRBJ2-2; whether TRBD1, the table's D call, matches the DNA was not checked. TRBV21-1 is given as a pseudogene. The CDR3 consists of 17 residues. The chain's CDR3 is CASSKDLLQPWNGELFF. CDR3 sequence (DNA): TGTGCCAGCAGCAAAGACTTGTTACAGCCCTGGAACGGGGAGCTGTTTTTT.

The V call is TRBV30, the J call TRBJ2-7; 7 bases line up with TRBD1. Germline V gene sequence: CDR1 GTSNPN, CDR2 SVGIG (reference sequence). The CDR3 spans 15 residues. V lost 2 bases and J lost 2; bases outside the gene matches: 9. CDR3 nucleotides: TGTGCCTGGAGTCACAGGGGAAGGACGGCCTACGAGCAGTACTTC. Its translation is CAWSHRGRTAYEQYF.

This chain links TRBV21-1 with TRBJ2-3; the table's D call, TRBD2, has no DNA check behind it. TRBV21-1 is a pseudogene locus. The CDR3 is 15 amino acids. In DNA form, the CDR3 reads TGTGCCAGCCTGAGGTACTGGGGGGGGCGAGATACGCAGTATTTT. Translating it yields CASLRYWGGRDTQYF.

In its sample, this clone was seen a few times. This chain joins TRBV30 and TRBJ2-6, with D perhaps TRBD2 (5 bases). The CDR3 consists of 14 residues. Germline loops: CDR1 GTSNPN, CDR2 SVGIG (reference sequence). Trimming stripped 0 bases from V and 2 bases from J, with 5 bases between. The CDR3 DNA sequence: TGTGCCTGGAGTGTCGGGACTGGGGCCAACGTCCTGACTTTC. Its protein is CAWSVGTGANVLTF. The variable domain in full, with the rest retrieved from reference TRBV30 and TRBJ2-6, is SQTIHQWPATLVQPVGSPLSLECTVEGTSNPNLYWYRQAAGRGLQLLFYSVGIGQISSEVPQNLSASRPQDRQFILSSKKLLLSDSGFYLCAWSVGTGANVLTFGAGSRLTVL.

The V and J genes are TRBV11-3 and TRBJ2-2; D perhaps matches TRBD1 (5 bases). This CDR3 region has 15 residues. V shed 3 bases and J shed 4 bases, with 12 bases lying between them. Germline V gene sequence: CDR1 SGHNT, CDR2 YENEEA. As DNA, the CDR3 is TGTGCCAGCAGCTTCGGGCAGGGTGGCACCGGGGAGCTGTTTTTT. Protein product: CASSFGQGGTGELFF.